The entry below gives a single T cell receptor (beta chain) sequence along with its context. No antigen is known for it. The data originate from a study of CXCR3-negative and CXCR3-positive naive CD8 T cells. Study as a whole: Collectively, the libraries yielded 140 million or so TRB reads in total, at about 1.5 +/- 0.3 million per library. General observations from the study: TRB CDR3s were more hydrophobic in CXCR3-positive than in CXCR3-negative naive cells.

UMI-labeled TRB cDNA libraries were prepared by 5' RACE. TCRdb reprocessed the 5' RACE reads and reports one entry per CDR3 protein, with no DNA. This table lists roughly 100,000 distinct CDR3 sequences. Germline CDR1 and CDR2: WNHNN and SYGVQD (reference sequence). The length of the CDR3 is 14 residues. The sequence was obtained from a human donor in good health. Some clones in this sample may be carry-over from other donors' samples. The specimen was naive CXCR3+ CD8+ T cells from blood. Subset denoted: CD45RO-CCR7+CD27+CD95- naive CD8+ T cells expressing CXCR3 (TNR3+). The chain employs TRBV10-1 and TRBJ1-2; the TCRdb call, TRBD1, lacks DNA for checking. This CDR3 reads CASKPTGADYGYTF.